One sample yielded the 27 T cell receptor beta chains listed below, sequenced in a study of tumour-infiltrating T cells in Burkitt lymphoma. TCRdb's table, derived via immunoSEQ multiplex PCR, lists solely in-frame clones and lacks some. The sample contains fewer than 8,000 clones, roughly 15% of which appear only once. Specimen: tumor tissue. The origin of the receptors is a human donor with diffuse large B-cell lymphoma.

There are a few counts of this clone. This sequence joins TRBV19 and TRBJ2-2; tentative D call: TRBD2 (6 bases). Trimming took 6 bases from V and 2 from J, leaving 19 bases between them. Germline V gene sequence: CDR1 LNHDA, CDR2 SQIVND (reference sequence). This CDR3 region has 17 residues. The CDR3 sequence: CASRQIPGVFNTGELFF. In DNA, the CDR3 is TGTGCCAGTAGGCAGATCCCGGGAGTCTTTAACACCGGGGAGCTGTTTTTT.

This clone showed up just a few times. V and J are TRBV5-1 and TRBJ2-5; 12 positions agree with TRBD1. Germline V gene sequence: CDR1 SGHRS, CDR2 YFSETQ. The CDR3 extends over 16 amino acids. V was pared by 3 bases and J by 5 bases, with 8 bases of the junction left unmatched. The CDR3 DNA reads as TGCGCCAGCAGCTCAGGGGACAGGGGGCTGGAGGAGACCCAGTACTTC. As protein: CASSSGDRGLEETQYF.

This sequence joins TRBV28 and TRBJ2-7, with TRBD1 matching over 9 bases. J was trimmed by 2 bases and V by 5 bases; bases with no gene match: 4. This CDR3 comprises 14 residues. CDR1 and CDR2 from the germline V gene are MDHEN and SYDVKM. Here the CDR3 DNA reads TGTGCCAGCAGTCGGACAGGGGCGACCTACGAGCAGTACTTC. Protein: CASSRTGATYEQYF.

J is TRBJ1-2 and V is TRBV2; TRBD1 matches 7 bases. The ends lost 3 bases at V and 5 bases at J; junction bases unmatched: 9. The CDR3 covers 15 residues. Germline assignment: CDR1 SNHLY and CDR2 FYNNEI. CDR3 protein: CASSDVRTGLYGYTF. The DNA for the CDR3 is TGTGCCAGCAGTGACGTAAGGACAGGCTTATATGGCTACACCTTC.

This clone was recorded a few times. The chain carries TRBV18 and TRBJ2-7, with D unresolved. The CDR3 spans 11 residues. Germline-derived CDR1 and CDR2 are KGHSH and LQKENI. The V end was cut by 2 bases, the J end by 4 bases, with 3 bases between. CDR3 region: CASSPGYEQYF. DNA of the CDR3: TGTGCCAGCTCACCAGGGTACGAGCAGTACTTC.

This clone was counted only a few times. This sequence joins TRBV5-5 and TRBJ2-7; 7 nucleotides line up with TRBD2. Germline lookup yields CDR1 SGHKS and CDR2 YYEKEE (reference sequence). With V trimmed by 6 bases and J by 4 bases, 16 bases remained unmatched. The CDR3 is 16 residues long. CDR3 residues: CASTKVGDYSEYEQYF. CDR3 coding DNA: TGTGCCAGCACCAAAGTTGGGGACTATTCCGAATACGAGCAGTACTTC. The full variable domain, completed using reference TRBV5-5 and TRBJ2-7, is DAGVTQSPTHLIKTRGQQVTLRCSPISGHKSVSWYQQVLGQGPQFIFQYYEKEERGRGNFPDRFSARQFPNYSSELNVNALLLGDSALYLCASTKVGDYSEYEQYFGPGTRLTVT.

The chain uses TRBV13 and TRBJ1-2, with D maybe TRBD1 (5 bases). The germline V and J ends were trimmed by 2 bases and 6 bases, with 7 bases remaining between them. The CDR3 sequence is 12 residues long. Looked up from germline, CDR1 is PRHDT and CDR2 is FYEKMQ (reference sequence). The CDR3 DNA reads as TGTGCCAGCAGCTTACAGGGTGATGGCTACACCTTC. This encodes CASSLQGDGYTF.

The sample holds a few counts of this clone. The chain employs TRBV10-1 and TRBJ2-1, with D perhaps matching TRBD1 or TRBD2 (5 bases each). The CDR3 is 13 amino acids. V lost 2 bases and J lost 7, with 9 bases in between. The germline V gene encodes CDR1 WNHNN and CDR2 SYGVQD (reference sequence). The CDR3 DNA is TGCGCCAGCAGTGAGGAGGGGCCGAATGAGCAGTTCTTC. The encoded protein is CASSEEGPNEQFF.

A few counts support this clone. The chain employs TRBV27 and TRBJ2-7; 9 nucleotides align to TRBD2. The CDR3 totals 14 residues. The junction had 6 bases not matched to a gene; V was cut back by 6 bases and J by 3 bases. Looked up from germline, CDR1 is MNHEY and CDR2 is SMNVEV (reference sequence). As DNA, the CDR3 is TGTGCCAGCAGCGGAGCGGGGGGATACTACGAGCAGTACTTC. This sequence encodes CASSGAGGYYEQYF.

This clone was observed a handful of times. This sequence joins TRBV10-2 and TRBJ2-1; 7 bases are a match to TRBD2. The CDR3 spans 15 residues. CDR1 is WSHSY and CDR2 is SAAADI in the germline V gene. With 4 bases clipped from V and 1 base from J, the junction kept 4 bases outside the gene matches. The CDR3 protein is CASSVVGGSYNEQFF. The CDR3 nucleotides are TGCGCCAGCAGTGTAGTGGGAGGGTCCTACAATGAGCAGTTCTTC.

The chain has TRBV14 and TRBJ1-4, with no clear D. Germline CDR1 is SGHDN and CDR2 is FVKESK. The CDR3 totals 16 residues. V lost 1 base and J 0 bases, leaving 9 bases between the germline ends. DNA of the CDR3: TGTGCCAGCAGCCAAGGAATCGGGGCAACTAATGAAAAACTGTTTTTT. This gives the protein CASSQGIGATNEKLFF.

This clone was recorded a few times. The chain couples TRBV5-6 to TRBJ2-2; weak D call: TRBD2 (6 bases). The germline gives CDR1 SGHDT, CDR2 YYEEEE. The CDR3 totals 17 residues. The V end lost 3 bases, the J end lost 2 bases, and 17 bases lay between the germline ends. The CDR3 DNA sequence: TGTGCCAGCAGCTCCTTCCGGGAGTCGGGTAACACCGGGGAGCTGTTTTTT. It specifies CASSSFRESGNTGELFF.

In this sample, this clone turned up a few times. The chain employs TRBV6-5 and TRBJ2-2; D may be TRBD1 (6 bases). Germline loops: CDR1 MNHEY, CDR2 SVGAGI. The CDR3 covers 15 residues. Trimming cost V 0 bases and J 2 bases, with 7 bases left between them. The CDR3 protein is CASSYSTGNTGELFF. The DNA for the CDR3 is TGTGCCAGCAGTTACTCGACAGGAAACACCGGGGAGCTGTTTTTT.

Only a few counts were recorded for this clone. V is TRBV2 and J is TRBJ2-1; D may be TRBD2 (5 bases). CDR1 SNHLY and CDR2 FYNNEI come from the germline V gene. V was clipped by 7 bases and J by 4 bases, with 8 bases between them. The CDR3 consists of 12 residues. The CDR3 DNA is TGTGCCAGCATCGGGGAGTACAATGAGCAGTTCTTC. This gives the protein CASIGEYNEQFF.

This chain links TRBV18 with TRBJ2-2; possibly TRBD1 for D (5 bases). V was cut by 1 base and J by 7 bases, with 7 bases left in between. The CDR3 has 13 residues. Germline assignment: CDR1 KGHSH and CDR2 LQKENI. Here the CDR3 DNA reads TGTGCCAGCTCACCACTCAGGGACGGGGAGCTGTTTTTT. Amino acid sequence: CASSPLRDGELFF.

This clone was observed a handful of times. V is TRBV27 and J is TRBJ2-1; a weak D match, TRBD1 (6 bases). Germline V gene data show CDR1 as MNHEY and CDR2 as SMNVEV (reference sequence). Deletions cut 4 bases from V and 0 bases from J, with 10 bases between. The CDR3 spans 15 residues. CDR3 amino acids: CASSSWTVSYNEQFF. The CDR3, as DNA: TGTGCCAGCAGTTCTTGGACAGTCTCCTACAATGAGCAGTTCTTC.

This chain links TRBV9 with TRBJ2-1; TRBD2 aligns across 7 bases. Trimming took 0 bases from V and 1 from J; bases not matched to a gene: 4. Germline V gene data show CDR1 as SGDLS and CDR2 as YYNGEE. The CDR3 runs 16 residues. The CDR3 region is CASSVGGLGSYNEQFF. CDR3 sequence (DNA): TGTGCCAGCAGCGTAGGCGGACTAGGTTCCTACAATGAGCAGTTCTTC.

There are a few counts of this clone. The gene calls are TRBV9 and TRBJ1-2; weak D call: TRBD1 (6 bases). The CDR3 has 12 residues. Trimming removed 4 bases at V and 8 bases at J, with 12 bases between. The germline CDR1 and CDR2 sequences are SGDLS and YYNGEE. The CDR3 is CASSPGGGGYTF. CDR3 DNA: TGTGCCAGCAGCCCGGGAGGGGGGGGCTACACCTTC.

The J gene is TRBJ2-7, the V gene TRBV10-3; D possibly corresponds to TRBD2 (5 bases). The length of the CDR3 is 12 residues. Per germline, CDR1 ENHRY and CDR2 SYGVKD. Trimming stripped 7 bases from V and 6 bases from J, with 13 bases between. Here the CDR3 reads CAIIGRGGEQYF. The CDR3 DNA reads TGTGCCATCATTGGACGTGGAGGCGAGCAGTACTTC.

This clone was observed a few times. The chain employs TRBV2 and TRBJ2-5; 10 positions agree with TRBD1. Germline lookup yields CDR1 SNHLY and CDR2 FYNNEI. The CDR3 is 14 residues long. The V segment lost 6 bases and the J segment 5 bases; nucleotides outside the gene matches: 6. CDR3 residues: CASRETGGRETQYF. The DNA for the CDR3 is TGTGCCAGCAGAGAGACAGGGGGCAGGGAGACCCAGTACTTC.

In this sample, this clone turned up a few times. The V and J genes are TRBV5-6 and TRBJ2-7; TRBD2 aligns across 7 bases. CDR1 and CDR2 from the germline V gene are SGHDT and YYEEEE. This CDR3 has 13 amino acids. V lost 4 bases and J lost 3; bases outside the gene matches: 4. As DNA, the CDR3 is TGTGCCAGCAGCCTGGGGGACTACTACGAGCAGTACTTC. Amino acid sequence: CASSLGDYYEQYF.

This chain uses TRBV5-4 with TRBJ2-5; D remains unclear. CDR1 is SGHNT and CDR2 is YYREEE in the germline V gene (reference sequence). Deletions cut 4 bases from V and 3 bases from J, with 7 bases between. This CDR3 is built from 12 residues. In nucleotides, the CDR3 is TGTGCCAGCAGCCTGGATAAAGAGACCCAGTACTTC. This translates into CASSLDKETQYF.

This clone occurred a few times. The chain recombines TRBV2 with TRBJ2-1, with 7 bases lining up with TRBD2. CDR1 is SNHLY, CDR2 FYNNEI, per germline. This CDR3 region has 15 residues. V dropped 6 bases and J dropped 3; count of bases not matched to a gene: 8. This CDR3 reads CASSRNLADYNEQFF. The CDR3 DNA is TGTGCCAGCAGCCGCAACCTAGCGGACTACAATGAGCAGTTCTTC.

V and J are TRBV5-1 and TRBJ2-7, with D hard to call. V lost 0 bases, J lost 2 bases, and 12 bases lay in between. This CDR3 is built from 15 residues. Looked up from germline, CDR1 is SGHRS and CDR2 is YFSETQ. The CDR3 DNA is TGCGCCAGCAGCTTGGAGCCCGAGACGGCCTACGAGCAGTACTTC. Translated, it gives CASSLEPETAYEQYF.

This clone turned up a few times. The chain joins TRBV6-6 to TRBJ1-5, with TRBD1 identical over 7 bases. The ends lost 4 bases at V and 0 bases at J; junction bases unmatched: 6. The germline V gene has CDR1 MNHNY and CDR2 SVGAGI (reference sequence). The CDR3 length is 16 residues. Here the CDR3 reads CASSSQQGNSNQPQHF. CDR3 in DNA: TGTGCCAGCAGTTCCCAACAGGGGAATAGCAATCAGCCCCAGCATTTT.

This rearrangement joins TRBV6-5 to TRBJ1-1, with no clear D. Germline CDR1 is MNHEY and CDR2 is SVGAGI. This CDR3 comprises 12 residues. V dropped 6 bases and J dropped 5 bases, with 10 bases sitting between them. CDR3 loop: CASSPSRTEAFF. CDR3 sequence (DNA): TGTGCCAGCAGCCCGAGTAGAACTGAAGCTTTCTTT.

The V gene is TRBV7-2, the J gene TRBJ2-7, with D hard to call. This CDR3 is 12 amino acids long. Per germline, CDR1 SGHTA and CDR2 FQGNSA. Trimming removed 6 bases from V and 1 base from J, with 7 bases in between. In DNA form, the CDR3 reads TGTGCCAGCAGTTCCAATTCCTACGAGCAGTACTTC. Translating gives CASSSNSYEQYF.